This T cell receptor beta chain is from a study of blood T cells in healthy people across ages (dated by TCRdb to the mid-2010s). At the level of the whole study: In model experiments, template switching captured roughly one uniquely barcoded TCR beta cDNA molecule for every two T cells. The study measured age-related changes in TCR beta repertoire diversity using deep sequencing normalized with unique cDNA molecular identifiers. Donors were grouped into four age groups: young (average 16 years), middle-aged (less than 40), aged (around 60) and long-lived (around 80). To avoid experimental bias, donors of different ages were spread randomly across the sequencing lanes. Using the same blood draw, the study looked at two additional independent replicas of 1 million unique cDNA reads for two donors, one aged 18 to 29 and the other aged 80 or older. What the authors observed across the whole study: Because the CMV infection status of the donors was unknown, age-related changes in expanded clonotypes may potentially have been confounded. As age increased, observed TCR beta diversity per million T cells dropped in a roughly linear way, and a significant reduction was already evident by age 40. Compared with the aged group, the long-lived group had more naive CD4+ T cells, fewer expanded clones and increased TCR diversity, a pattern suggesting age selection. Estimates of total diversity from one million sequenced T cells were regarded as lower bounds and underestimates. Observed TCR beta diversity correlated strongly with the percentage of naive T cells measured by flow cytometry. Bulk unsorted PBMC profiling prevented conclusive comparison of naive and antigen-experienced compartments.

Donors were around 37 systemically healthy Caucasian individuals from Russia aged about 6 to 100 years. Approximately 9.3 milliliters of peripheral blood were drawn from each donor into EDTA-treated Vacutainer tubes. Ficoll-Paque density-gradient centrifugation was used to isolate PBMCs, with at least 6.5 million obtained per sample. Total RNA was extracted from PBMCs with Trizol reagent, with at least 5 micrograms obtained per sample. The percentages of naive CD45RAhigh/CD27high T cells were determined by flow cytometry on a PBMC aliquot from every donor. V and J are trimmed by 0 bases and 5 bases, and the gene matches miss 5 bases of the junction. The CDR3 runs 15 amino acids, cysteine and phenylalanine included. This entry keeps only the CDR3 DNA: 45 bases, framed from base 1. The library was generated by 5' RACE. This sample was sequenced with an Illumina HiSeq 2500. The second PCR ran for about 7 to 11 cycles and used a J-beta primer mix along with a sample-barcoded 5' primer. A unique molecular identifier was introduced onto each TCR beta cDNA molecule by a template-switch 5' adaptor carrying 12 random nucleotides. At least 3 million CDR3-containing paired-end reads were obtained from each sample. First-strand cDNA synthesis was performed from all RNA using the Mint cDNA synthesis kit, with priming by a TRBC-specific oligonucleotide. After uracil-DNA glycosylase treatment, a first 18-cycle PCR used universal primers M1SS and BC2_uni_R on all cDNA. The source study handled its data this way. For normalization, 1 million high-quality reads were randomly selected from each sample, with every read carrying a distinct molecular identifier. Reads sharing molecular identifiers were discarded rather than binned into consensus sequences. MiTCR, run with a Q25 quality threshold and the strictest error-elimination algorithm, handled CDR3 identification, clonotype clustering and error correction. A nonparametric unseen species model using Euler transformation provided a lower-bound estimate of total TCR beta diversity. The public reads were run again by TCRdb, first through fastp at Q25 and then through MiXCR, and only productive beta chains were kept. One record per CDR3 amino acid sequence lists the most common genes and DNA. In this record, the V and J calls reflect TCRdb's handling and not the investigators' own analysis. This sample lists 800,000 to 950,000 distinct CDR3 sequences; roughly 35% were detected once. The ten largest make up approximately 12% of the sample.

In the case of this clonotype: Its antigen is not yet known. Base qualities are missing; no much larger clone stands one base away.

The TCR sequence derives from a man between 18 and 35 years old in good health. The chain is made from TRBV12-3 or TRBV12-4 and TRBJ1-1; 8 junctional bases match TRBD1. Sequenced material: blood. The CDR3 in this case is CASSLAHTGGTEAFF. The bases are TGTGCCAGCAGTTTAGCCCATACAGGGGGTACTGAAGCTTTCTTT.